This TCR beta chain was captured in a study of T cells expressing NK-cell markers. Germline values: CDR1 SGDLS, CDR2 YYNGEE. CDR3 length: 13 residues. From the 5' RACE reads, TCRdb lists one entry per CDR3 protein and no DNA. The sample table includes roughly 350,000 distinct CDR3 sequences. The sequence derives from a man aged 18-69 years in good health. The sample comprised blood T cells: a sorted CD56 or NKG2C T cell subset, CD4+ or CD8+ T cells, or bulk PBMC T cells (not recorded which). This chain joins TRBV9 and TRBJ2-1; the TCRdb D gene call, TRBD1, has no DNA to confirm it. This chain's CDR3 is CASNRDPGLKQFF.